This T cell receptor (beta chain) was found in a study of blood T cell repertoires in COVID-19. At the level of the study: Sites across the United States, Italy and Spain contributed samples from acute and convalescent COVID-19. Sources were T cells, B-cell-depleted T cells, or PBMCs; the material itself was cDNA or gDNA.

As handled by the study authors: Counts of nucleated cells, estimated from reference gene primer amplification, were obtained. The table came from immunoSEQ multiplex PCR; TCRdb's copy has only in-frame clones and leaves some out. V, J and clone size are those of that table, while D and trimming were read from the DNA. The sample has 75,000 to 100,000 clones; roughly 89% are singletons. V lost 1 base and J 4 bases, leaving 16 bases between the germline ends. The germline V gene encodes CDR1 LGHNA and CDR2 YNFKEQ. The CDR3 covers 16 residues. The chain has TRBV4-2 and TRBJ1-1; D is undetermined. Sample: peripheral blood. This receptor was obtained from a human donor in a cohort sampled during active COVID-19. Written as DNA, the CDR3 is TGTGCCAGCAGCCAAGTAGTTTGGGCTACCATCACTGAAGCTTTCTTT. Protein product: CASSQVVWATITEAFF.